The clone carrying this TCR beta chain was counted many times. Germline assignment: CDR1 MGHRA and CDR2 YSYEKL. Trimming pared 1 base from V and 2 bases from J, leaving 8 bases between. The CDR3 is made up of 15 amino acids. The sample originates from a study of identical twins. TCRdb processed the 5' RACE reads anew with MiXCR; each CDR3 protein has one entry. In the table there are 550,000 to 800,000 distinct CDR3 sequences, under 8.5% of which are singletons. These data also featured in a second study, about yellow fever vaccine responses in identical twins.

The chain links TRBV4-1 to TRBJ2-2, with D perhaps matching TRBD1 or TRBD2 (5 bases each). Specimen: PBMCs. This TCR was recovered from a woman younger than 30 in good health. CDR3 coding DNA: TGCGCCAGCAGCCAAGGAGGGGCAAACACCGGGGAGCTGTTTTTT. It yields the protein CASSQGGANTGELFF.